These T cell receptor beta chains were read from a single sample in a study of blood T cell repertoires in COVID-19. Sequencing was performed with immunoSEQ multiplex PCR; in TCRdb, only in-frame clones are kept and a portion is missing. The sample has approximately 110,000 clones; 84% are singletons. The sequenced sample was peripheral blood. The source is a woman aged 80 or over with active or convalescent COVID-19. The CDR3 runs from the conserved cysteine through the conserved F or W. Fields, in order: V gene, J gene, D gene, clone size, CDR3 length, CDR3 protein, CDR3 DNA. D genes are given only for firm matches. Where a row states a size, it is once, few, many or the class of an expanded clone; other rows omit it.

TRBV9	TRBJ2-1	-	-	16	CASSVGYISSYNEQFF	TGTGCCAGCAGCGTAGGGTATATTAGCTCCTACAATGAGCAGTTCTTC
TRBV3-1/TRBV3-2	TRBJ2-1	TRBD2	many	15	CASSQGIAGYNEQFF	TGTGCCAGCAGCCAAGGAATAGCGGGATACAATGAGCAGTTCTTC
TRBV2	TRBJ2-2	-	-	13	CASSDRVTGELFF	TGTGCCAGCAGTGACAGGGTCACCGGGGAGCTGTTTTTT
TRBV7-2	TRBJ2-1	-	few	14	CASSPVGLYNEQFF	TGTGCCAGCAGCCCCGTAGGACTCTACAATGAGCAGTTCTTC
TRBV28	TRBJ1-1	-	-	13	CASSPQILAEAFF	TGTGCCAGCAGTCCCCAGATTCTCGCTGAAGCTTTCTTT
TRBV4-2	TRBJ1-6	-	few	18	CASSQDGEGGFYNSPLHF	TGTGCCAGCAGCCAAGATGGGGAGGGGGGGTTCTATAATTCACCCCTCCACTTT
TRBV6-5	TRBJ2-7	TRBD2	-	16	CASSYGLAGDHYEQYF	TGTGCCAGCAGTTACGGACTAGCGGGGGACCACTACGAGCAGTACTTC
TRBV30	TRBJ2-5	TRBD2	-	14	CAHGTSAIQETQYF	TGTGCCCACGGGACTAGCGCAATACAAGAGACCCAGTACTTC
TRBV6-1	TRBJ1-3	TRBD1	-	17	CASRAGRGRFSGNTIYF	TGTGCCAGCCGTGCCGGCAGGGGGCGTTTTTCGGGAAACACCATATATTTT
TRBV4-1	TRBJ2-6	-	many	17	CASSPNRDFSGANVLTF	TGCGCCAGCAGCCCAAACAGGGATTTTTCTGGGGCCAACGTCCTGACTTTC
TRBV24-1	TRBJ1-1	-	-	13	CATSDWMNTEAFF	TGTGCCACATCGGACTGGATGAACACTGAAGCTTTCTTT
TRBV2	TRBJ2-3	-	-	13	CATTRSITDTQYF	TGTGCCACCACGAGGTCCATCACAGATACGCAGTATTTT
TRBV11-2	TRBJ2-7	-	-	12	CARTGRGHEQYF	TGTGCCAGAACGGGCAGGGGCCACGAGCAGTACTTC
TRBV7-6	TRBJ2-3	TRBD2	once	17	CASSLQPPGLVADTQYF	TGTGCCAGCAGCTTACAGCCGCCGGGACTAGTGGCAGATACGCAGTATTTT
TRBV2	TRBJ2-1	TRBD2	-	16	CASSELGLAGGDEQFF	TGTGCCAGCAGTGAATTGGGACTAGCGGGAGGTGATGAGCAGTTCTTC
TRBV5-1	TRBJ2-7	-	-	16	CASSLVRGRGAYEQYF	TGCGCCAGCAGCTTGGTTAGAGGGCGGGGAGCCTACGAGCAGTACTTC
TRBV5-1	TRBJ2-5	-	-	12	CASSSNQETQYF	TGCGCCAGCAGCTCCAACCAAGAGACCCAGTACTTC
TRBV19	TRBJ2-1	TRBD2	once	16	CASRNSGRVIYNEQFF	TGTGCCAGTAGAAATAGCGGGAGGGTTATCTACAATGAGCAGTTCTTC
TRBV5-1	TRBJ2-5	-	once	13	CASSSVVEETQYF	TGCGCCAGCAGTTCGGTTGTGGAAGAGACCCAGTACTTC
TRBV28	TRBJ2-7	-	-	13	CASSLSTYYEQYF	TGTGCCAGCAGTTTGTCGACATACTACGAGCAGTACTTC
TRBV28	TRBJ2-2	-	-	14	CAGGGPVNTGELFF	TGTGCTGGGGGGGGGCCCGTGAACACCGGGGAGCTGTTTTTT
TRBV7-2	TRBJ2-3	-	once	16	CASSYRAGLGSDTQYF	TGTGCCAGCAGCTACCGAGCGGGCCTCGGTTCCGATACGCAGTATTTT
TRBV28	TRBJ2-5	TRBD1	-	14	CASRSGQASETQYF	TGTGCCAGCAGGTCGGGACAGGCGTCAGAGACCCAGTACTTC
TRBV9	TRBJ2-7	-	-	15	CASSVLLLAVDEQYF	TGTGCCAGCAGCGTCCTCTTACTAGCTGTGGACGAGCAGTACTTC
TRBV28	TRBJ2-7	TRBD2	-	16	CASRPPSGRSSYEQYF	TGTGCCAGCAGACCTCCTAGCGGGAGGAGCTCCTACGAGCAGTACTTC
TRBV5-6	TRBJ2-3	TRBD2	-	15	CASSRGLAGTDTQYF	TGTGCCAGCAGCAGAGGTCTAGCGGGAACAGATACGCAGTATTTT
TRBV27	TRBJ2-3	TRBD2	once	14	CASSPSGRRDTQYF	TGTGCCAGCAGCCCAAGCGGGAGAAGAGATACGCAGTATTTT
TRBV2	TRBJ2-5	TRBD2	once	14	CASSEGTGGETQYF	TGTGCCAGCAGTGAAGGTACCGGGGGGGAGACCCAGTACTTC